These 3 T cell receptor beta chains originate from one sample sequenced in a study of response to subunit inactivated influenza vaccine. TCRdb independently ran MiXCR on the RT-PCR reads; one entry per CDR3 protein. The table has 600,000 to 700,000 distinct CDR3 sequences, around 13% seen once. This sample comprised PBMCs from blood, obtained less than 15 days before vaccination. These receptor sequences come from a man over 45 who received an inactivated influenza vaccine.

CDR3 DNA: TGTGCCAGCAGTGATCTGGGAGGGGGGGATTACGAGCAGTACTTC. Protein product: CASSDLGGGDYEQYF. This chain connects TRBV25-1 to TRBJ2-7; tentatively, D is TRBD2 (7 bases). The germline V and J ends were trimmed by 3 bases and 4 bases, with 16 bases remaining between them. This CDR3 is built from 15 residues. Germline values: CDR1 MGHDK, CDR2 SYGVNS.

This chain joins TRBV28 and TRBJ2-7; D not resolved. Germline loops: CDR1 MDHEN, CDR2 SYDVKM. The CDR3 covers 14 residues. The germline V and J ends were trimmed by 2 bases and 3 bases, with 11 bases remaining between them. The CDR3 DNA reads as TGTGCCAGCAGTTTAAGGCTGAGAAACTACGAGCAGTACTTC. Translating it yields CASSLRLRNYEQYF.

J is TRBJ2-7 and V is TRBV2; 7 bases are shared with TRBD2. V was pared by 7 bases and J by 5 bases, with 8 bases of the junction left unmatched. This CDR3 comprises 13 residues. CDR1 and CDR2 (germline): SNHLY, FYNNEI. The CDR3 region is CASTLVGGNEQYF. The DNA of the CDR3 is TGTGCCAGCACCTTGGTCGGGGGGAACGAGCAGTACTTC.